A single sample gave rise to the 28 T cell receptor beta chains below, sequenced in a study of OX40 agonist ivuxolimab in advanced cancers. The repertoire was sequenced with immunoSEQ multiplex PCR; TCRdb's copy has only in-frame clones and lacks some. The table shows tens of thousands of clones, with 65% to 90% occurring only once. The input for sequencing was CD4+ or CD8+ T cells sorted from blood, taken in a trial of the OX40 agonist ivuxolimab. Every receptor here comes from an adult with an advanced solid tumor such as melanoma, head and neck, liver or kidney cancer.

A single count supports this clone. This chain links TRBV11-3 with TRBJ2-7; weak D call: TRBD2 (5 bases). Germline V gene lookup returns CDR1 SGHNT and CDR2 YENEEA. This CDR3 region has 13 residues. Trimming stripped 1 base from V and 5 bases from J, with 9 bases between. CDR3 loop: CASSLAPRDEQYF. CDR3 in DNA: TGTGCCAGCAGCTTAGCTCCGCGGGACGAGCAGTACTTC.

The chain couples TRBV15 to TRBJ2-1, with 10 bases identical to TRBD2. This CDR3 has 16 residues. V lost 5 bases and J lost 9; bases outside the gene matches: 13. Looked up from germline, CDR1 is LNHNV and CDR2 is YYDKDF (reference sequence). The CDR3 DNA is TGTGCCACCAGCCGGGGGAGCGGGGGGGCCGGGGGTGAGCAGTTCTTC. Its protein is CATSRGSGGAGGEQFF.

The J gene is TRBJ2-3, the V gene TRBV9; the D is unclear. V lost 0 bases, J lost 5 bases, and 13 bases lay in between. CDR1 and CDR2 from the germline V gene are SGDLS and YYNGEE. This CDR3 contains 15 residues. CDR3 coding DNA: TGTGCCAGCAGCGTAGGGTTAGGAGTTGGAGATACGCAGTATTTT. Residues: CASSVGLGVGDTQYF. The entire variable domain, with the rest obtained from reference TRBV9 and TRBJ2-3, is as follows: DSGVTQTPKHLITATGQRVTLRCSPRSGDLSVYWYQQSLDQGLQFLIQYYNGEERAKGNILERFSAQQFPDLHSELNLSSLELGDSALYFCASSVGLGVGDTQYFGPGTRLTVL.

The gene calls are TRBV5-5 and TRBJ2-1, with 10 bases identical to TRBD1. J gave up 16 bases and V 0 bases, and 4 bases lay outside the gene matches. CDR3 length: 12 residues. CDR1 is SGHKS and CDR2 is YYEKEE in the germline V gene (reference sequence). The CDR3 region is CASSLARDRGFF. The CDR3 DNA follows: TGTGCCAGCAGCTTGGCCCGGGACAGGGGTTTCTTC.

Here the CDR3 reads CASSLGDLGSYEQYF. The CDR3 DNA follows: TGTGCCAGCAGCTTAGGGGATTTGGGCTCCTACGAGCAGTACTTC. The gene calls are TRBV11-2 and TRBJ2-7; D is unresolved. Trimming stripped 1 base from V and 0 bases from J, with 10 bases between. The CDR3 sequence is 15 residues long. Germline CDR1 SGHAT, CDR2 FQNNGV.

This chain links TRBV10-2 with TRBJ2-3, with TRBD2 matching over 12 bases. Germline V gene sequence: CDR1 WSHSY, CDR2 SAAADI. There are 16 residues in the CDR3. V dropped 7 bases and J dropped 1; count of bases not matched to a gene: 6. The CDR3, as DNA: TGCGCCAGCACCCCCAGACTAGCGGGAGGCACAGATACGCAGTATTTT. It codes for CASTPRLAGGTDTQYF.

The rearrangement uses TRBV10-3 and TRBJ2-1, with TRBD2 matching 7 bases. The V gene end was trimmed by 10 bases and the J gene end by 5 bases; junction bases not matched to a gene: 11. Germline CDR1 is ENHRY and CDR2 is SYGVKD. CDR3 length: 14 amino acids. DNA of the CDR3: TGTGCCAACGGGCGGGGAGCGGGGAACAATGAGCAGTTCTTC. As protein: CANGRGAGNNEQFF.

The V and J genes are TRBV30 and TRBJ2-7; a weak D match, TRBD1 (5 bases). Trimming cost V 4 bases and J 3 bases, with 13 bases left between them. The CDR3 length is 13 residues. Germline V gene data show CDR1 as GTSNPN and CDR2 as SVGIG (reference sequence). The CDR3 coding sequence is TGTGCCTGGACCCCAGGGAATCGCTACGAGCAGTACTTC. Translated: CAWTPGNRYEQYF.

The V gene is TRBV6-5, the J gene TRBJ1-1, with D unresolved. Per germline, CDR1 MNHEY and CDR2 SVGAGI. CDR3 size: 13 residues. Trimming removed 6 bases at V and 0 bases at J, with 8 bases between. The CDR3 DNA is TGTGCCAGCAGCCGAAAGGTGAACACTGAAGCTTTCTTT. It codes for CASSRKVNTEAFF.

The gene calls are TRBV30 and TRBJ1-2; D is unclear. V was cut by 3 bases and J by 5 bases, with 13 bases left in between. The V gene's germline CDR1 is GTSNPN and CDR2 SVGIG (reference sequence). The CDR3 has 13 residues. CDR3 region: CAWSPGILYGYTF. The CDR3 region has the DNA TGTGCCTGGAGCCCCGGGATTCTTTATGGCTACACCTTC.

CDR3: CASSHNPWGEQFF. Written as DNA, the CDR3 is TGTGCCAGCAGCCACAACCCCTGGGGGGAGCAGTTCTTC. The rearrangement joins TRBV7-9 to TRBJ2-1; tentatively, D is TRBD1 or TRBD2 (5 bases each). In germline, CDR1 is SEHNR, CDR2 FQNEAQ (reference sequence). V was cut by 5 bases and J by 10 bases, with 15 bases left in between. This CDR3 contains 13 residues.

The rearrangement uses TRBV6-5 and TRBJ1-1; D uncertain. Trimming removed 6 bases at V and 3 bases at J, with 5 bases between. CDR3 length: 11 residues. CDR1 is MNHEY and CDR2 is SVGAGI in the germline V gene. The DNA for the CDR3 is TGTGCCAGCAGCTTCTACACTGAAGCTTTCTTT. Its protein is CASSFYTEAFF.

The V gene is TRBV7-2, the J gene TRBJ1-4; no firm D call. V gave up 2 bases and J gave up 0 bases, with 13 bases separating them. Germline CDR1 SGHTA, CDR2 FQGNSA. The CDR3 is made up of 17 amino acids. The CDR3 loop reads CASSLSYSQTTNEKLFF. CDR3 coding DNA: TGTGCCAGCAGCTTAAGCTACAGTCAAACAACTAATGAAAAACTGTTTTTT.

The V call is TRBV2, the J call TRBJ1-1; possibly TRBD1 for D (5 bases). The germline V and J ends were trimmed by 8 bases and 5 bases, with 9 bases remaining between them. This CDR3 is built from 11 residues. Germline V gene data show CDR1 as SNHLY and CDR2 as FYNNEI. CDR3 nucleotides: TGTGCCAGCCAGGAGGGGACTGAAGCTTTCTTT. As protein: CASQEGTEAFF. Based on the CDR3 plus reference TRBV2 and TRBJ1-1, the full variable domain is EPEVTQTPSHQVTQMGQEVILRCVPISNHLYFYWYRQILGQKVEFLVSFYNNEISEKSEIFDDQFSVERPDGSNFTLKIRSTKLEDSAMYFCASQEGTEAFFGQGTRLTVV.

V is TRBV7-9 and J is TRBJ2-5, with D possibly matching TRBD2 (6 bases). CDR1 is SEHNR and CDR2 is FQNEAQ in the germline V gene (reference sequence). Trimming removed 1 base at V and 0 bases at J, with 6 bases between. The CDR3 totals 14 residues. The CDR3 DNA reads as TGTGCCAGCAGCTTAGGGACTAACCAAGAGACCCAGTACTTC. Residues: CASSLGTNQETQYF. Full variable domain (outside the CDR3, taken from reference TRBV7-9 and TRBJ2-5): DTGVSQNPRHKITKRGQNVTFRCDPISEHNRLYWYRQTLGQGPEFLTYFQNEAQLEKSRLLSDRFSAERPKGSFSTLEIQRTEQGDSAMYLCASSLGTNQETQYFGPGTRLLVL.

The chain combines TRBV9 with TRBJ2-2; a weak D match, TRBD2 (5 bases). This CDR3 is built from 13 residues. Germline V gene lookup returns CDR1 SGDLS and CDR2 YYNGEE. Trimming shortened V by 3 bases and J by 3 bases, and 6 bases separated the two germline ends. The CDR3 is CASSGTYTGELFF. DNA of the CDR3: TGTGCCAGCAGCGGGACTTACACCGGGGAGCTGTTTTTT.

The chain uses TRBV7-2 and TRBJ2-7; TRBD1 agrees at 7 bases. The CDR3 has 14 amino acids. Germline trimming cut 5 bases from V and 4 bases from J; bases unmatched to any gene: 8. CDR1 SGHTA and CDR2 FQGNSA come from the germline V gene. The CDR3 bases are TGTGCCAGCAGCAGGGGGCAGAAACTTTACGAGCAGTACTTC. Translating gives CASSRGQKLYEQYF.

V gene TRBV11-2 combines with J gene TRBJ1-6, with D perhaps TRBD1 (5 bases). The CDR3 covers 13 residues. V was clipped by 9 bases and J by 6 bases, with 12 bases between them. Germline lookup yields CDR1 SGHAT and CDR2 FQNNGV. The CDR3 loop reads CASRQNLNSPLHF. DNA for the CDR3: TGTGCCAGTAGACAGAACCTTAATTCACCCCTCCACTTT.

CDR3 residues: CASSESQGRYEQYF. The CDR3 DNA follows: TGTGCCAGCAGTGAATCACAGGGGAGGTACGAGCAGTACTTC. The gene calls are TRBV6-1 and TRBJ2-7, with D perhaps TRBD1 (7 bases). In germline, CDR1 is MNHNS, CDR2 SASEGT. The V gene lost 2 bases and the J gene lost 4 bases, with 12 bases spanning the gap. The CDR3 extends over 14 amino acids.

This rearrangement joins TRBV7-9 to TRBJ1-4; 7 nucleotides match TRBD1. The CDR3 is 13 amino acids. The V gene's germline CDR1 is SEHNR and CDR2 FQNEAQ (reference sequence). The junction had 4 bases not matched to a gene; V was cut back by 5 bases and J by 7 bases. The CDR3 bases are TGTGCCAGCAGCCCCGGGACAGTTGAAAAACTGTTTTTT. It encodes CASSPGTVEKLFF.

This sequence joins TRBV5-6 and TRBJ2-7, with D perhaps being TRBD1 or TRBD2 (5 bases each). The germline CDR1 and CDR2 sequences are SGHDT and YYEEEE. The CDR3 sequence is 15 residues long. V was shortened by 4 bases and J by 2 bases, with 16 bases between the two germline ends. CDR3 nucleotide sequence: TGTGCCAGCAGCCCTCAACTGGGGACCACCTACGAGCAGTACTTC. Its protein product is CASSPQLGTTYEQYF.

The J gene is TRBJ2-3, the V gene TRBV28, with unresolved D. Germline-derived CDR1 and CDR2 are MDHEN and SYDVKM. CDR3 length equals 14 residues. Trimming shortened V by 7 bases and J by 2 bases, and 13 bases separated the two germline ends. This CDR3 reads CASKGNKTTDTQYF. CDR3 coding DNA: TGTGCCAGCAAGGGTAACAAAACCACAGATACGCAGTATTTT. Variable domain in full (rest from reference TRBV28 and TRBJ2-3): DVKVTQSSRYLVKRTGEKVFLECVQDMDHENMFWYRQDPGLGLRLIYFSYDVKMKEKGDIPEGYSVSREKKERFSLILESASTNQTSMYLCASKGNKTTDTQYFGPGTRLTVL.

V and J are TRBV6-1 and TRBJ2-7; tentative D call: TRBD1 (6 bases). This CDR3 has 12 residues. The germline CDR1 and CDR2 sequences are MNHNS and SASEGT. The ends were cut back, 10 bases at V and 1 base at J, with 11 bases in the middle. The DNA of the CDR3 is TGTGCCACGTACAGGGTTTCCTACGAGCAGTACTTC. It specifies CATYRVSYEQYF.

The rearrangement links TRBV6-6 to TRBJ2-7; D call uncertain. In germline, CDR1 is MNHNY, CDR2 SVGAGI (reference sequence). Deletions cut 6 bases from V and 2 bases from J, with 20 bases between. The CDR3 runs 16 residues. CDR3 DNA sequence: TGTGCCAGCAGACTGGGCGGAAGGGCTTCCCCCTACGAGCAGTACTTC. Its protein is CASRLGGRASPYEQYF.

The chain couples TRBV10-1 to TRBJ2-1, with D possibly TRBD2 on 6 matching bases. CDR3 length: 14 residues. Deletions cut 0 bases from V and 8 bases from J, with 11 bases between. Germline V CDR1 and CDR2: WNHNN, SYGVQD (reference sequence). In DNA form, the CDR3 reads TGCGCCAGCAGTGAGTCAGGAGGGATCGATGAGCAGTTCTTC. Protein product: CASSESGGIDEQFF.

The chain is built from TRBV28 and TRBJ2-1, with D possibly matching TRBD2 (5 bases). Trimming shortened V by 6 bases and J by 7 bases, and 13 bases separated the two germline ends. Germline CDR1 MDHEN, CDR2 SYDVKM. The CDR3 is 13 residues long. CDR3: CASRRASSNEQFF. As DNA, the CDR3 is TGTGCCAGCAGGCGGGCCAGTTCAAATGAGCAGTTCTTC. The full variable domain, in which reference TRBV28 and TRBJ2-1 provide the parts outside the CDR3, is DVKVTQSSRYLVKRTGEKVFLECVQDMDHENMFWYRQDPGLGLRLIYFSYDVKMKEKGDIPEGYSVSREKKERFSLILESASTNQTSMYLCASRRASSNEQFFGPGTRLTVL.

The genes are TRBV19 and TRBJ2-1; D is perhaps TRBD1 (6 bases). The germline CDR1 and CDR2 sequences are LNHDA and SQIVND (reference sequence). Trimming left V 7 bases short and J 8 bases short, with 18 bases between. This CDR3 spans 14 amino acids. The CDR3 spells CASNGQGYSDEQFF. The CDR3 DNA is TGTGCCAGTAATGGGCAGGGGTATAGCGATGAGCAGTTCTTC. Supplemented by reference TRBV19 and TRBJ2-1, the full variable domain reads DGGITQSPKYLFRKEGQNVTLSCEQNLNHDAMYWYRQDPGQGLRLIYYSQIVNDFQKGDIAEGYSVSREKKESFPLTVTSAQKNPTAFYLCASNGQGYSDEQFFGPGTRLTVL.

The genes are TRBV15 and TRBJ2-1; TRBD2 agrees at 14 bases. CDR1 and CDR2 from the germline V gene are LNHNV and YYDKDF (reference sequence). V trimming: 1 base; J trimming: 8 bases; junction bases outside the gene matches: 4. CDR3 length: 16 amino acids. CDR3 sequence reads: CATSRGLAGGLHEQFF. Written as DNA, the CDR3 is TGTGCCACCAGCAGAGGACTAGCGGGAGGGCTCCATGAGCAGTTCTTC.